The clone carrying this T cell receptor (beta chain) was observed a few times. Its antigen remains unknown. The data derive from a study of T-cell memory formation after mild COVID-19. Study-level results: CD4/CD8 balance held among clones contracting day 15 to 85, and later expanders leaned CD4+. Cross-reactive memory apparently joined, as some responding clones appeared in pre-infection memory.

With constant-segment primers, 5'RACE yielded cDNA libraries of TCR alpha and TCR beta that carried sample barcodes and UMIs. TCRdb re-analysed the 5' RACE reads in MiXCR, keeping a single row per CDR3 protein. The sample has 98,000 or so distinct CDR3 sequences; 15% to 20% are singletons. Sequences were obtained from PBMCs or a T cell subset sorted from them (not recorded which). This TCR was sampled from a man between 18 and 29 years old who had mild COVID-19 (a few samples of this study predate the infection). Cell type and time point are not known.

The DNA of the CDR3 is TGTGCCAGCAGCCCCCGGTGGTCTAATGAAAAACTGTTTTTT. This codes for CASSPRWSNEKLFF. The rearrangement joins TRBV7-2 to TRBJ1-4, with unresolved D. The CDR3 is 14 residues long. Looked up from germline, CDR1 is SGHTA and CDR2 is FQGNSA. V was trimmed by 5 bases and J by 3 bases, leaving 10 bases between them.